This T cell receptor beta chain was profiled in a study of cytomegalovirus exposure and HLA in healthy donors (TCRdb year 2017). Describing the broader study: An earlier analysis of more than 550 of the donors reported 250 to 350 Gb of sequence data and 117 million unique TCR beta sequences obtained from 180 million or so T cells. The T cell repertoires of about 700 subjects were profiled by immunosequencing and related to cytomegalovirus serostatus. All discovery cohort repertoires had been generated using a single sequencing platform. High-throughput TCR immunosequencing, statistical association of individual TCRs with disease status, and machine learning were combined to predict cytomegalovirus infection status. In an earlier analysis of a few hundred of the donors, high-throughput TCR beta sequencing was used to judge whether each TCR beta V gene segment behaved as functional or pseudogenic. Class I and class II HLA loci were covered by the typing at four-digit resolution. In the later analysis, no new phenotypic data were used to find candidate immune exposures; instead, reliance was placed on TCR beta sequences and their occurrence across donors. Among some 400 genotyped donors of the cohort, an average of roughly 240,000 unique TCR beta nucleotide sequences were sequenced per donor, around 20% of them non-productive. The number of donors typed differed by locus, with 629-630 for A, B, C, DRB1 and DQB1, roughly 520 for DQA1, approximately 570 for DPA1, and roughly 450 for DPB1. Roughly five DR-DQ haplotypes were handled as single units for association and clustering, since linkage in the cohort was strong. The aim of the study was to test whether cataloging public T cell receptors could identify signatures of past pathogen exposure. A later analysis re-examined previously published TCR beta repertoires from more than 550 donors and added high-resolution HLA genotyping to investigate patterns of TCR occurrence. Along with the roughly 610-subject first cohort, a separate validation cohort of over 90 different subjects was used. About 300 gigabases of sequencing data and approximately 85 million unique TCR sequences were included in an early release covering 500 to 750 HLA-typed donors. The genetic ancestry cluster associated with self-reported Caucasian donors included about four fifths of the 398 genotyped donors. Donor age, sex, ethnicity and CMV serostatus were compiled together with the repertoire data. A later genetic analysis used genome-wide SNP genotypes for about three fifths of the 666 donors, treating that subset as a discovery cohort. Paper-wide results and their limitations: A total of 150 to 200 TCR beta chains were listed by the study as associated with cytomegalovirus. According to a later analysis, most CMV-associated TCR beta chains appeared to be HLA-restricted, and the HLA associations seemed to be driven largely by CMV exposure. This cohort had only TCR beta chains sequenced, and the lack of alpha or paired-chain data limited which features could be detected. While some public TCRs were present in many individuals, most TCR sequences turned up only very rarely across donors. In a later analysis, TCR association rates were found to vary across HLA loci, with the most associated TCRs seen for DRB1 alleles and the fewest for HLA-C alleles. According to a later analysis, parvovirus B19, influenza, CMV and Epstein-Barr virus appeared linked to several top co-occurrence clusters. The classifier was reported to diagnose cytomegalovirus status with high specificity and sensitivity in both the original and validation cohorts. Because HLA typing was unavailable for some donors at each locus, only the typed subset was used in association tests. An earlier analysis of approximately 590 of the donors showed that most TCR beta V segments appeared in productive rearrangements either about 87% or about 30% of the time, which broadly matched IMGT annotations. Specific HLA alleles were associated with roughly 16,000 TCR beta sequences at a false discovery rate of 0.05 in a later analysis. The 87-base-pair reads could not distinguish some IMGT-functional V segments, including TRBV6-2 and TRBV6-3, so those segments were excluded. A few of the identified cytomegalovirus-associated TCR beta chains were confirmed in vitro to be specific for cytomegalovirus antigens. Immune exposure information for the cohort was limited to CMV serostatus. In a later genetic analysis, fewer N-insertions in productive TCRs were reported among donors in an Asian-associated ancestry cluster than the roughly 700-donor mean. The authors suggested that the approach could potentially be generalized to other disease states and immunological phenotypes. V-gene and J-gene trimming of TCR beta chains was associated with a missense DCLRE1C variant in a later genetic analysis, and the association was replicated in an independent cohort. In a later analysis, HLA-associated TCR beta chains showed more clonal expansion and lower generation probabilities than non-associated chains that were equally common. Correlated functional status among segregating V segments might reflect linkage disequilibrium, but an unknown experimental factor could not be ruled out. Roughly uniform sequencing depth across donors was assumed in presence/absence analyses, although this assumption may not hold. Because counts were too low, seventeen rarely observed V segments, including chromosome 9 orphons, were excluded from the earlier analysis of around 640 of the donors. A group of highly shared sequence variants was considered likely to be a technical artifact of the sequencing pipeline. A further reported finding was that TCR beta sequences accurately predicted the HLA-A and HLA-B alleles for most subjects in the first cohort. Strong co-occurrence of HLA alleles, especially DR and DQ, made assigning TCR associations to individual alleles difficult.

Library preparation employed the immunoSEQ multiplex PCR assay. For the multiplex PCR, a mixture combining 60 forward primers for TCR Vbeta segments and 13 reverse primers for TCR Jbeta segments was used. The CDR3 region of rearranged TCR beta genes was amplified from genomic DNA by a multiplex PCR assay. The amplified TCR beta libraries were sequenced on the Illumina HiSeq System as 87-base-pair reads. As for the authors' bioinformatics: A later analysis counted about 76 million unique TCR beta chains across the 500 to 850 repertoires, and around 12 million of these chains were shared by at least two donors. A nearest-neighbor algorithm error-corrected the raw reads and collapsed the reads into unique sequences, merging closely related sequences to remove PCR and sequencing errors. Alignment of CDR3 sequences to IMGT reference sequences was used to assign V, D and J gene segments. For a sequence to be retained, a match of at least six nucleotides to both a V gene segment and a J gene segment was required. Rearrangements were classified as productive when the CDR3 lacked stop codons and remained in frame with V and J, and all other rearrangements were classified as non-productive. CDR3 was defined according to IMGT convention as the region running from the second conserved V-encoded cysteine to the conserved J-encoded phenylalanine. In an earlier analysis of just under 600 of the donors, sequences lacking an unambiguous match to a single V gene segment were excluded. In an earlier analysis of approximately 610 of the donors, V segments were called functional above 56.7% productive rearrangements and were called segregating when the between-donor standard deviation exceeded 5%. A statistical classification framework was built for diagnosing cytomegalovirus status from the catalog of TCR beta chain sequences. A later analysis assigned V and J genes by comparing TCR nucleotide sequences with IMGT/GENE-DB human TR gene sequences. In a later analysis, CDR3 sequences and most-parsimonious VDJ recombination scenarios were assigned using the TCRdist pipeline. In a later analysis, each TCR beta chain was defined by its CDR3 amino acid sequence together with its V-gene family, and reads lacking a unique V-gene family were excluded. A later analysis removed several hundred highly shared, low-generation-probability nucleotide sequences to deal with suspected cross-contamination and a sequencing artifact. A later analysis calculated a clonal expansion index for each public chain from normalized within-repertoire ranks of inferred template counts. In a later analysis, generation probabilities were computed with a VDJ recombination model fitted to out-of-frame rearrangements, and the resulting probabilities were checked against IGoR. Hypergeometric tests were used in a later analysis to score TCR-TCR, TCR-HLA and TCR-CMV co-occurrence, with a repertoire-size bias correction applied to the TCR pairs. In a later analysis, false discovery rates were estimated by permuting HLA or CMV assignments 20 times. In a later analysis, co-occurring TCRs were grouped using DBSCAN, and TCRdist sequence similarity was added for clustering within HLA-allele-positive subsets. Co-occurrence clustering excluded repertoires with fewer than 30,000 or more than 120,000 public chains, plus five with anomalous nucleotide sharing. The clones in this table, taken by TCRdb from immuneACCESS, are in-frame only. Not every clone is retained; where verified, under half of the shortfall comes from an unresolved V gene, and the cause of the rest is unknown. V, J and clone size are those of that table, while D and trimming were read from the DNA. The sample table records 150,000 or so clones; about 68% of these occur just once. The leading ten clones occupy more than 2.5% of the sample.

The germline V gene sets CDR1 to LGHNA and CDR2 to YNFKEQ. V is reduced by 5 bases and J by 2 bases, leaving a spacing of 16 bases between them. The CDR3 contains 16 residues, cysteine and phenylalanine counted. The only DNA kept is the CDR3, 48 bases in frame from the first base. The cohort was made up of around 720 healthy bone marrow donors. At the time of sampling, all cohort members were nominally healthy, though unrecorded immune exposures were likely present. The donor was CMV seronegative and belonged to the group of approximately 320 seronegative cohort members. A peripheral blood sample was provided by each donor, and peripheral blood mononuclear cells were used for TCR beta sequencing. The Qiagen DNeasy Blood Extraction Kit was used to extract genomic DNA from the blood cell samples. In regard to this clone: Its antigen is not yet known. No quality values exist for individual bases; no much larger clone is one base distant.

The sequenced sample consisted of PBMCs. The clonotype comes from a female donor in good health and CMV-seronegative. Recombination linked TRBV4-2 to TRBJ2-1; a weak D assignment points to TRBD1 (6 bases agree). The CDR3 protein: CASSNTGTRTYNEQFF. In nucleotides, the sequence is TGTGCCAGCAGCAATACCGGGACACGGACCTACAATGAGCAGTTCTTC.